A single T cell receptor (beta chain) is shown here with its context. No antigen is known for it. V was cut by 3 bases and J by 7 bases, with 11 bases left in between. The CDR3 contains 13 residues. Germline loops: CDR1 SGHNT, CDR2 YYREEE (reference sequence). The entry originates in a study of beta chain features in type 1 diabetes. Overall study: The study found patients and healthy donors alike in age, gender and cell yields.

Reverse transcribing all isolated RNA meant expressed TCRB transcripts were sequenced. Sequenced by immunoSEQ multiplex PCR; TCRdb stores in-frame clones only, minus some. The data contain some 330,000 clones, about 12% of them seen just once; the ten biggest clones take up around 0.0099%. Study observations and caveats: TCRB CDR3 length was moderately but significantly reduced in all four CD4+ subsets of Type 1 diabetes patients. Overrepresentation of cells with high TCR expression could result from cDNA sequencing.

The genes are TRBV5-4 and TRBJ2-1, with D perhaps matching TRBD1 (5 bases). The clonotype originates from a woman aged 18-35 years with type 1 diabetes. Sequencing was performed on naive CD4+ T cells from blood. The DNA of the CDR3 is TGTGCCAGCAGCTCTGGCAAGGGGAATGAGCAGTTCTTC. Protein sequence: CASSSGKGNEQFF.